A single sample gave rise to the 16 T cell receptor beta chains below, sequenced in a study of blood T cell repertoires in COVID-19. This table comes from immunoSEQ multiplex PCR, and its TCRdb copy is limited to in-frame clones, with some not included. Of over 450,000 clones in the sample, 85% to 90% were seen once. Sequencing input: peripheral blood. The source of these receptors is a woman between 50 and 59 years old with COVID-19, enrolled during active disease.

The V gene is TRBV19, the J gene TRBJ2-5; possibly TRBD2 for D (6 bases). Per germline, CDR1 LNHDA and CDR2 SQIVND (reference sequence). Trimming left V 3 bases short and J 4 bases short, with 12 bases between. CDR3 length: 14 amino acids. CDR3 nucleotide sequence: TGTGCCAGTAGTATGGAGTACGGGAGAGAGACCCAGTACTTC. As protein: CASSMEYGRETQYF.

The chain has TRBV6-5 and TRBJ1-2; 7 nucleotides line up with TRBD1. CDR3 length: 13 residues. With 6 bases clipped from V and 8 bases from J, the junction kept 9 bases outside the gene matches. Germline V lookup: CDR1 MNHEY, CDR2 SVGAGI. The CDR3 nucleotides read TGTGCCAGCAGGCCCACAGGGGTAGGAGGCTACACCTTC. Its protein is CASRPTGVGGYTF.

This clone was seen just once. The genes are TRBV6-5 and TRBJ2-6; tentatively, D is TRBD1 (5 bases). This CDR3 is built from 14 residues. The V end lost 0 bases, the J end lost 6 bases, and 6 bases lay between the germline ends. In germline, CDR1 is MNHEY, CDR2 SVGAGI. CDR3 sequence reads: CASSYSGVANVLTF. For the CDR3, the DNA is TGTGCCAGCAGTTACTCAGGGGTGGCCAACGTCCTGACTTTC.

The chain uses TRBV5-1 and TRBJ2-1, with 10 nucleotides matching TRBD2. CDR1 and CDR2 from the germline V gene are SGHRS and YFSETQ. With 4 bases clipped from V and 3 bases from J, the junction kept 7 bases outside the gene matches. There are 16 residues in the CDR3. The CDR3 coding sequence is TGCGCCAGCAGCAGCTCCATAGCGGGGGGCTACAATGAGCAGTTCTTC. Protein: CASSSSIAGGYNEQFF.

J is TRBJ2-3 and V is TRBV7-2, with 9 nucleotides matching TRBD1. CDR1 SGHTA and CDR2 FQGNSA come from the germline V gene. The trim removed 0 bases at V and 6 bases at J, leaving 4 bases unmatched. The CDR3 totals 15 residues. CDR3 protein: CASSLAGTGRDTQYF. For the CDR3, the DNA is TGTGCCAGCAGCTTAGCGGGGACAGGGAGGGATACGCAGTATTTT.

CDR3 in DNA: TGTGCCAGCAGCCAAGGAGGGACAGGGGGATATGGCTACACCTTC. Residues: CASSQGGTGGYGYTF. This chain uses TRBV3-1 (or the pseudogene TRBV3-2) with TRBJ1-2; 11 bases are a match to TRBD1. Germline V gene data show CDR1 as LGHDT and CDR2 as YNNKEL (reference sequence). CDR3 length: 15 residues. J lost 5 bases, V lost 1 base, and 3 bases had no gene match.

This rearrangement joins TRBV6-1 to TRBJ1-4; the D is unclear. The V end was cut by 1 base, the J end by 4 bases, with 10 bases between. This CDR3 is 15 amino acids long. Germline CDR1 and CDR2: MNHNS and SASEGT. The CDR3 sequence is CASSEGYGDNEKLFF. Here the CDR3 DNA reads TGTGCCAGCAGTGAAGGGTACGGAGATAATGAAAAACTGTTTTTT.

Only one count was recorded for this clone. The chain carries TRBV20-1 and TRBJ1-5, with a tentative D call TRBD1 (5 bases). The V and J ends lost 3 bases and 11 bases respectively, with 17 bases between them. Germline assignment: CDR1 DFQATT and CDR2 SNEGSKA (reference sequence). The CDR3 sequence is 13 residues long. The DNA of the CDR3 is TGCAGTGCTAGTCCTGACGGGGGGGTGGCCCAGCATTTT. It specifies CSASPDGGVAQHF.

This chain connects TRBV29-1 to TRBJ1-1; no clear D gene. There are 12 residues in the CDR3. Germline assignment: CDR1 SQVTM and CDR2 ANQGSEA. Trimming left V 4 bases short and J 3 bases short, with 9 bases between. The CDR3 loop reads CSVGSGDTEAFF. CDR3 DNA: TGCAGCGTTGGGTCGGGAGACACTGAAGCTTTCTTT.

The chain carries TRBV5-1 and TRBJ2-5; possibly TRBD1 for D (6 bases). The germline V gene encodes CDR1 SGHRS and CDR2 YFSETQ. This CDR3 has 14 residues. V was trimmed by 6 bases and J by 5 bases, leaving 17 bases between them. This CDR3 reads CASKTGPSGETQYF. CDR3 coding DNA: TGCGCCAGCAAGACAGGTCCTTCTGGGGAGACCCAGTACTTC.

The chain recombines TRBV9 with TRBJ2-2, with a possible D match to TRBD2 (5 bases). The length of the CDR3 is 15 residues. Germline CDR1 and CDR2: SGDLS and YYNGEE. Trimming stripped 2 bases from V and 2 bases from J, with 10 bases between. CDR3 region: CASSVDWGNTGELFF. DNA of the CDR3: TGTGCCAGCAGCGTGGACTGGGGAAACACCGGGGAGCTGTTTTTT.

This chain links TRBV5-5 with TRBJ2-1, with D perhaps TRBD2 (5 bases). CDR3 length: 14 residues. The germline V gene has CDR1 SGHKS and CDR2 YYEKEE (reference sequence). V was shortened by 0 bases and J by 10 bases, with 14 bases between the two germline ends. The CDR3: CASSLGSLAEEQFF. CDR3 DNA sequence: TGTGCCAGCAGCTTGGGGTCGCTAGCTGAGGAGCAGTTCTTC.

The V gene is TRBV11-3, the J gene TRBJ1-3; 7 bases line up with TRBD1. The length of the CDR3 is 16 residues. CDR1 and CDR2 from the germline V gene are SGHNT and YENEEA. The ends lost 2 bases at V and 2 bases at J; junction bases unmatched: 6. In DNA, the CDR3 is TGTGCCAGCAGCTTAACCGCTACAGGGGCTGGAAACACCATATATTTT. It translates to CASSLTATGAGNTIYF.

The chain links TRBV4-2 to TRBJ2-7; D unresolved. Trimming pared 4 bases from V and 0 bases from J, leaving 13 bases between. The germline V gene has CDR1 LGHNA and CDR2 YNFKEQ. CDR3 length equals 15 residues. The CDR3 loop reads CASSPREPSSYEQYF. CDR3 sequence (DNA): TGTGCCAGCAGCCCCCGTGAGCCCTCCTCCTACGAGCAGTACTTC.

The rearrangement links TRBV6-5 to TRBJ2-7; possible D gene TRBD1, 5 bases. Germline CDR1 MNHEY, CDR2 SVGAGI. V was trimmed by 8 bases and J by 3 bases, leaving 17 bases between them. This CDR3 region has 14 residues. Here the CDR3 DNA reads TGTGCCAGCGAAAAAGGGGCATCAAACTACGAGCAGTACTTC. Translated, it gives CASEKGASNYEQYF.

This clone was counted a few times. The chain combines TRBV29-1 with TRBJ2-2; D perhaps matches TRBD2 (6 bases). This CDR3 contains 13 residues. The V end was cut by 7 bases, the J end by 4 bases, with 13 bases between. CDR1 is SQVTM and CDR2 is ANQGSEA in the germline V gene. The CDR3 sequence: CSAGVSGTGELFF. Written as DNA, the CDR3 is TGCAGCGCGGGGGTCTCAGGCACCGGGGAGCTGTTTTTT.